One sample yielded the 30 T cell receptor beta chains listed below, sequenced in a study of blood T cell repertoires in COVID-19. Some clones are missing from TCRdb's copy, which holds only in-frame ones; the method was immunoSEQ multiplex PCR. The profile shows around 99,000 clones, roughly 90% of them singletons. The specimen sequenced was peripheral blood. The source is a man aged 40-50 years with active or convalescent COVID-19.

This chain connects TRBV18 to TRBJ1-2; D unresolved. The CDR3 has 13 amino acids. Looked up from germline, CDR1 is KGHSH and CDR2 is LQKENI. Trimming removed 7 bases from V and 4 bases from J, with 13 bases in between. CDR3 DNA: TGTGCCAGCTTAAAGGAGGCCAGCTATGGCTACACCTTC. Its translation is CASLKEASYGYTF.

This chain connects TRBV7-2 to TRBJ2-1, with 10 bases that match TRBD2. V trimming: 1 base; J trimming: 3 bases; junction bases outside the gene matches: 0. Germline V gene sequence: CDR1 SGHTA, CDR2 FQGNSA. The CDR3 is 15 residues long. In DNA, the CDR3 is TGTGCCAGCAGCTTAGGACTAGCGGGCTACAATGAGCAGTTCTTC. Translated: CASSLGLAGYNEQFF.

The chain's CDR3 is CASSPSAGGPSKNIQYF. DNA for the CDR3: TGCGCCAGCAGCCCCTCAGCGGGAGGGCCTTCCAAAAACATTCAGTACTTC. J is TRBJ2-4 and V is TRBV5-1; 10 bases map to TRBD2. The CDR3 sequence is 17 residues long. Germline trimming cut 4 bases from V and 2 bases from J; bases unmatched to any gene: 9. CDR1 SGHRS and CDR2 YFSETQ come from the germline V gene.

This clone was counted a single time. V usage is TRBV14 and J usage is TRBJ1-3; 10 bases map to TRBD1. Germline loops: CDR1 SGHDN, CDR2 FVKESK. The CDR3 sequence is 15 residues long. With 6 bases clipped from V and 4 bases from J, the junction kept 6 bases outside the gene matches. In DNA form, the CDR3 reads TGTGCCAGCAGTCGGACAGGGGGGACAGGAAACACCATATATTTT. This codes for CASSRTGGTGNTIYF.

The chain recombines TRBV6-6 with TRBJ1-4, with a tentative D call TRBD1 (6 bases). CDR1 is MNHNY and CDR2 is SVGAGI in the germline V gene (reference sequence). Trimming cost V 0 bases and J 4 bases, with 9 bases left between them. The CDR3 covers 15 residues. This CDR3 reads CASSYSTGYNEKLFF. In DNA form, the CDR3 reads TGTGCCAGCAGTTACTCTACAGGGTATAATGAAAAACTGTTTTTT.

The chain links TRBV27 to TRBJ2-2, with a possible D match to TRBD2 (5 bases). The CDR3 consists of 13 residues. In germline, CDR1 is MNHEY, CDR2 SMNVEV (reference sequence). The germline V and J ends were trimmed by 1 base and 7 bases, with 7 bases remaining between them. This CDR3 reads CASSLWAGGELFF. The CDR3 coding sequence is TGTGCCAGCAGTTTATGGGCGGGCGGGGAGCTGTTTTTT.

This clone was recorded once. The V and J genes are TRBV28 and TRBJ2-7; possibly TRBD1 for D (5 bases). This CDR3 contains 13 residues. With 5 bases removed from V and 6 bases from J, the gap between germline ends came to 14 bases. Germline V gives CDR1 MDHEN, CDR2 SYDVKM. The CDR3 loop reads CASSPGKVREQYF. The CDR3 DNA follows: TGTGCCAGCAGTCCAGGGAAGGTGCGCGAGCAGTACTTC. Based on the CDR3 plus reference TRBV28 and TRBJ2-7, the full variable domain is DVKVTQSSRYLVKRTGEKVFLECVQDMDHENMFWYRQDPGLGLRLIYFSYDVKMKEKGDIPEGYSVSREKKERFSLILESASTNQTSMYLCASSPGKVREQYFGPGTRLTVT.

The V call is TRBV24-1, the J call TRBJ2-1, with TRBD2 matching over 13 bases. Looked up from germline, CDR1 is KGHDR and CDR2 is SFDVKD. V was clipped by 4 bases and J by 10 bases; unmatched bases: 9. The CDR3 has 16 residues. CDR3 sequence reads: CATSEGTSGTPWEQFF. DNA for the CDR3: TGTGCCACCAGTGAAGGGACTAGCGGGACTCCCTGGGAGCAGTTCTTC.

J is TRBJ2-3 and V is TRBV11-2, with TRBD2 matching 8 bases. Looked up from germline, CDR1 is SGHAT and CDR2 is FQNNGV. Unmatched junction bases numbered 6, after V lost 4 bases and J lost 0 bases. The CDR3 loop spans 16 amino acids. The CDR3 spells CASSSPLAGSTDTQYF. As DNA, the CDR3 is TGTGCCAGCAGCTCCCCCCTAGCGGGTAGCACAGATACGCAGTATTTT. The full variable domain, completed using reference TRBV11-2 and TRBJ2-3, is EAGVAQSPRYKIIEKRQSVAFWCNPISGHATLYWYQQILGQGPKLLIQFQNNGVVDDSQLPKDRFSAERLKGVDSTLKIQPAKLEDSAVYLCASSSPLAGSTDTQYFGPGTRLTVL.

The chain is built from TRBV7-3 and TRBJ2-3, with 7 positions matching TRBD2. Germline V gives CDR1 SGHTA, CDR2 FQGTGA. This CDR3 is 14 amino acids long. The junction had 5 bases not matched to a gene; V was cut back by 5 bases and J by 3 bases. The CDR3 sequence: CASSPRLATDTQYF. The DNA for the CDR3 is TGTGCCAGCAGCCCCCGACTAGCAACAGATACGCAGTATTTT.

This clone has only a few counts. The chain combines TRBV7-8 with TRBJ1-1, with 7 bases aligning to TRBD1. Germline CDR1 is SGHVS and CDR2 is FQNEAQ. J was trimmed by 0 bases and V by 4 bases; bases with no gene match: 8. The CDR3 sequence is 16 residues long. The CDR3 DNA sequence: TGTGCCAGCAGCTCCCGGGACAGAGTCATGAACACTGAAGCTTTCTTT. Translated: CASSSRDRVMNTEAFF.

This sequence joins TRBV6-5 and TRBJ2-7; D not certain. The CDR3 length is 15 residues. Germline V gene data show CDR1 as MNHEY and CDR2 as SVGAGI. The V gene lost 4 bases and the J gene lost 2 bases, with 15 bases spanning the gap. The CDR3 spells CASSSVASAAYEQYF. The CDR3 DNA reads as TGTGCCAGCAGTTCCGTAGCCAGCGCGGCCTACGAGCAGTACTTC.

V usage is TRBV28 and J usage is TRBJ1-1, with a possible D match to TRBD1 (5 bases). The CDR3 spans 14 residues. V was pared by 1 base and J by 1 base, with 7 bases between. Germline CDR1 reads MDHEN; CDR2 reads SYDVKM. CDR3 protein: CASSLSGGNTEAFF. CDR3 sequence (DNA): TGTGCCAGCAGTTTATCGGGGGGGAACACTGAAGCTTTCTTT.

The V call is TRBV28, the J call TRBJ1-5; 11 positions agree with TRBD1. Trimming cost V 3 bases and J 6 bases; bases outside gene matches: 7. Per germline, CDR1 MDHEN and CDR2 SYDVKM. The CDR3 is 16 amino acids. The CDR3 nucleotides read TGTGCCAGCAGTTTGGGAGGACAGGGGGCTTCTCAGCCCCAGCATTTT. As protein: CASSLGGQGASQPQHF.

This chain connects TRBV18 to TRBJ2-1, with 9 bases fitting TRBD2. The length of the CDR3 is 15 residues. Germline V CDR1 and CDR2: KGHSH, LQKENI. V lost 2 bases, J lost 6 bases, and 5 bases stayed unmatched. The CDR3 sequence is CASSPWLAGFNEQFF. The CDR3 DNA reads as TGTGCCAGCTCACCATGGCTAGCGGGATTCAATGAGCAGTTCTTC.

CDR3 nucleotides: TGTGCCAGTAGTCCACCCGCGGGCGGAGGAAGCACAGATACGCAGTATTTT. It yields the protein CASSPPAGGGSTDTQYF. V gene TRBV19 combines with J gene TRBJ2-3; TRBD2 is a possible D gene (5 bases). Germline V gene data show CDR1 as LNHDA and CDR2 as SQIVND (reference sequence). Trimming stripped 5 bases from V and 0 bases from J, with 18 bases between. CDR3 length: 17 amino acids.

In its sample, this clone was seen once. The rearrangement uses TRBV7-9 and TRBJ2-7; 8 positions agree with TRBD2. Germline CDR1 is SEHNR and CDR2 is FQNEAQ (reference sequence). V lost 1 base and J lost 0; bases outside the gene matches: 8. The CDR3 is 17 amino acids. CDR3 residues: CASSLEGRSGSSYEQYF. Written as DNA, the CDR3 is TGTGCCAGCAGCTTAGAGGGTAGGAGCGGGAGCTCCTACGAGCAGTACTTC.

A single count supports this clone. This chain uses TRBV5-1 with TRBJ2-1; D remains ambiguous. The germline V gene encodes CDR1 SGHRS and CDR2 YFSETQ. V was shortened by 0 bases and J by 3 bases, with 13 bases between the two germline ends. The CDR3 sequence is 16 residues long. CDR3 nucleotide sequence: TGCGCCAGCAGCTTGGCGCCAGGAAGCAACTACAATGAGCAGTTCTTC. Protein: CASSLAPGSNYNEQFF.

This sequence joins TRBV21-1 and TRBJ2-2; the tabulated D call, TRBD1, remains unverified against the DNA. TRBV21-1 counts as a pseudogene. This CDR3 is built from 17 residues. The CDR3 DNA reads as TGTGCCAGCAGCCCCCCCCGGACAGGGGGAGACACCGGGGAGCTGTTTTTT. This translates into CASSPPRTGGDTGELFF.

The chain is built from TRBV5-1 and TRBJ2-5; 8 bases match TRBD2. The length of the CDR3 is 16 residues. CDR1 and CDR2 (germline): SGHRS, YFSETQ. V shed 6 bases and J 5 bases; nucleotides not matched to a gene: 15. The CDR3, as DNA: TGCGCCAGCACCCCTGGTCGGAGTACGGGAGGGGAGACCCAGTACTTC. Translating it yields CASTPGRSTGGETQYF.

This clone was seen a handful of times. J is TRBJ1-2 and V is TRBV4-1; D remains ambiguous. From germline, CDR1 is MGHRA and CDR2 YSYEKL. This CDR3 is 15 amino acids long. Trimming pared 2 bases from V and 5 bases from J, leaving 15 bases between. CDR3 sequence: CASSQSEGNIYGYTF. The DNA of the CDR3 is TGCGCCAGCAGCCAAAGTGAGGGAAACATATATGGCTACACCTTC.

The chain carries TRBV7-2 and TRBJ1-5, with D possibly being TRBD1 (5 bases). Trimming shortened V by 5 bases and J by 6 bases, and 17 bases separated the two germline ends. The CDR3 extends over 15 amino acids. CDR1 and CDR2 from the germline V gene are SGHTA and FQGNSA. The CDR3 bases are TGTGCCAGCAGCATAAGGGGAGGTGAGGGTCAGCCCCAGCATTTT. Amino acid sequence: CASSIRGGEGQPQHF.

This clone appeared once. The rearrangement uses TRBV28 and TRBJ2-7; D possibly corresponds to TRBD2 (6 bases). CDR1 and CDR2 from the germline V gene are MDHEN and SYDVKM. The CDR3 has 13 amino acids. Between the trimmed V and J ends, which lost 8 bases and 2 bases, there was a span of 13 bases. The CDR3 reads CASGTSGPYEQYF. CDR3 in DNA: TGTGCCAGCGGGACTTCTGGGCCCTACGAGCAGTACTTC.

The chain uses TRBV3-1 (or the pseudogene TRBV3-2) and TRBJ2-5, with TRBD2 matching 10 bases. Germline V gene lookup returns CDR1 LGHDT and CDR2 YNNKEL (reference sequence). The CDR3 length is 14 residues. Trimming cost V 4 bases and J 3 bases; bases outside gene matches: 2. The CDR3 loop reads CASSRGLAEETQYF. CDR3 in DNA: TGTGCCAGCAGCCGAGGACTAGCGGAAGAGACCCAGTACTTC.

The chain couples TRBV3-1 (or the pseudogene TRBV3-2) to TRBJ1-1, with 8 positions matching TRBD1. CDR1 and CDR2 from the germline V gene are LGHDT and YNNKEL (reference sequence). This CDR3 has 16 residues. V lost 4 bases, J lost 1 base, and 8 bases stayed unmatched. The CDR3 loop is CASSRGFGQGNTEAFF. CDR3 nucleotide sequence: TGTGCCAGCAGCCGAGGCTTCGGACAGGGGAACACTGAAGCTTTCTTT.

J is TRBJ2-7 and V is TRBV11-2; D remains ambiguous. V was shortened by 2 bases and J by 4 bases, with 9 bases between the two germline ends. Looked up from germline, CDR1 is SGHAT and CDR2 is FQNNGV. This CDR3 contains 13 residues. This CDR3 reads CASSLFRAYEQYF. The CDR3 DNA follows: TGTGCCAGCAGCTTATTCCGCGCTTACGAGCAGTACTTC.

The chain employs TRBV19 and TRBJ1-3, with TRBD1 as a possible D gene (5 bases). CDR1 and CDR2 from the germline V gene are LNHDA and SQIVND (reference sequence). V was shortened by 6 bases and J by 2 bases, with 11 bases between the two germline ends. The CDR3 loop spans 14 amino acids. DNA of the CDR3: TGTGCCAGTAGGAAAGCAGGGACTGGAAACACCATATATTTT. As protein: CASRKAGTGNTIYF.

The J gene is TRBJ1-6, the V gene TRBV15; D remains unclear. The CDR3 is 15 amino acids. V was pared by 1 base and J by 7 bases, with 11 bases between. The germline V gene has CDR1 LNHNV and CDR2 YYDKDF (reference sequence). The CDR3 region is CATSRVAMGNSPLHF. Written as DNA, the CDR3 is TGTGCCACCAGCAGAGTAGCGATGGGGAATTCACCCCTCCACTTT.

This chain joins TRBV6-5 and TRBJ1-1; perhaps TRBD1 as D (6 bases). The V end lost 4 bases, the J end lost 4 bases, and 13 bases lay between the germline ends. In germline, CDR1 is MNHEY, CDR2 SVGAGI. This CDR3 region has 14 residues. CDR3 in DNA: TGTGCCAGCAGTTTCAGGGGTCAGCGCACTGAAGCTTTCTTT. Encoded protein: CASSFRGQRTEAFF.

The chain recombines TRBV7-2 with TRBJ2-2; possible D gene TRBD1, 6 bases. The length of the CDR3 is 16 residues. Germline V lookup: CDR1 SGHTA, CDR2 FQGNSA. Trimming removed 4 bases at V and 3 bases at J, with 15 bases between. CDR3 in amino acids: CASSSETAGDTGELFF. CDR3 sequence (DNA): TGTGCCAGCAGCTCCGAGACGGCAGGGGACACCGGGGAGCTGTTTTTT.